This record looks at one TCR beta chain sequence and its context. This sample was taken from a study of control samples from healthy donors and cancer patients. CDR1 is SQVTM, CDR2 ANQGSEA, per germline. The CDR3 sequence is 16 residues long. V was clipped by 0 bases and J by 4 bases, with 17 bases between them. TCRdb's table, derived via immunoSEQ multiplex PCR, lists solely in-frame clones and lacks some. This table has about 28,000 clones, approximately 87% appearing once. This receptor was obtained from a woman aged 35 to 49 with lung cancer. V gene TRBV29-1 combines with J gene TRBJ2-3, with D maybe TRBD2 (7 bases). The sample was PBMCs. The CDR3 here is CSVEDRRGGIPDTQYF. Written as DNA, the CDR3 is TGCAGCGTTGAAGATCGAAGGGGGGGAATCCCAGATACGCAGTATTTT.